The following is a TCR beta chain sequence with its context. This clonotype was recorded a few times. No antigen is known for it. Base qualities are not provided; no much larger clone lies one nucleotide away. The sample is drawn from a study of T cells after yellow fever vaccination (dated by TCRdb to the late 2010s). For the study in its entirety: The SMART-Seq v4 Ultra Low Input RNA kit was used to prepare libraries from fractions with low cell numbers. To follow T-cell clones before and after both primary and booster YFV17D yellow fever vaccination, bulk TCR alpha and beta repertoires underwent longitudinal sequencing. Two healthy male donors, one aged 18 to 29 and one aged 30 to 40 years, made up the cohort. Bulk PBMC replicates and cell subsets were isolated from blood drawn at multiple timepoints before and after both primary and secondary immunization. General findings and caveats noted by the study authors: Because the study included only a couple of donors, the extent to which the findings can be generalized is limited. Most clones expanded after primary vaccination (around 96% of CD4 and 70% to 90% of CD8) were re-detected after the booster, suggesting that broad memory maintenance occurred. Compared with the primary T-cell response, the secondary T-cell response was weaker but faster, peaking on day 5 rather than day 15. Because abundant contaminating clonotypes from the bulk population could be contained in FACS-sorted repertoires, computational filtering was required. A small fraction of clonotypes showed up in both the CD4 and CD8 compartments, probably as a result of convergent recombination.

Trimming at the junction amounts to 6 bases on V and 4 bases on J, and the germline ends lie 14 bases apart. There are 13 amino acids in the CDR3, from cysteine to phenylalanine inclusive. The kept DNA is CDR3 alone, 39 bases in frame from the first base. The germline V gene encodes CDR1 GTSNPN and CDR2 SVGIG (reference sequence). The treatment or condition label here, explained by the study, means: live attenuated yellow fever vaccine strain. At each blood-draw timepoint, two biological replicates of bulk PBMCs were obtained. A standard Ficoll-Paque protocol was used to isolate PBMCs from peripheral blood. RNA was extracted with TriZol from bulk PBMCs, CD4 and CD8 fractions, and dextramer-positive and dextramer-negative fractions. TCR cDNA was synthesized by 5'RACE template switching, through which a universal primer site and unique molecular identifiers were introduced. Priming for cDNA synthesis came from both the TCR alpha and TCR beta constant segments. Two PCR steps were used to amplify libraries, with sample barcodes and sequencing adapters being added in the second step. Sequencing of the libraries was done on either Illumina HiSeq 2500 (2x100 bp) or NovaSeq (2x150 bp). On the study's bioinformatics: MIGEC handled demultiplexing of reads and collapsing into UMI consensus sequences, while MiXCR performed V(D)J alignment. Clonotypes responding to the vaccine were identified with edgeR on replicate PBMC samples, with the criteria of FDR below 0.01 and a log2 fold change above 5 up to day 15. Each bulk clonotype was labeled CD4 or CD8 based on which sequenced repertoire, CD4 or CD8, contained the clonotype at higher abundance. In-frame beta chains were kept once TCRdb had trimmed the public reads at Q25 with fastp and called clones with MiXCR. Under each unique CDR3 protein, matching rows form one entry showing the most common genes and DNA. These V and J calls rely on TCRdb rather than the paper's analysis. This sample lists hundreds of thousands of distinct CDR3 sequences; about a fifth were detected once. Clones ranked in the top ten supply 13% to 15% of the sample.

Sequencing was performed on PBMCs, taken 15 days after the yellow fever booster vaccination. This TCR was sampled from a young man who received the YFV17D yellow fever vaccine. This chain is built from TRBV30 and TRBJ2-3, and TRBD2 may be the D gene, going by 7 matching bases. The DNA is as follows: TGTGCCTGCAAAGGGGGGGGCCCAGATACGCAGTATTTT. This translates into CACKGGGPDTQYF.